Reported below is one TCR beta chain. The sample is drawn from a study of blood T cell repertoires in COVID-19. Study information: Some COVID-19 samples were acute and others convalescent; all came from the United States, Italy and Spain. Sources were T cells, B-cell-depleted T cells, or PBMCs; the material itself was cDNA or gDNA.

Per the original methods: Amplifying reference gene primers gave estimates of nucleated cell counts. Assay: immunoSEQ multiplex PCR; the TCRdb copy retains only in-frame clones and omits some. V, J and clone size derive from that table, while D and trimming were established from the DNA sequence. The sample yields tens of thousands of clones, roughly 90% seen once. The CDR3 length is 13 residues. The J segment lost 2 bases and the V segment lost 6 bases, leaving 4 bases of the junction unmatched. Germline V CDR1 and CDR2: SQVTM, ANQGSEA. This TCR was recovered from a man aged 50 or older with acute or convalescent COVID-19. The chain joins TRBV29-1 to TRBJ1-3; 7 bases fit TRBD1. What was sequenced was peripheral blood. The CDR3 DNA is TGCAGCGTCGGGACAGCGCCTGGAAACACCATATATTTT. Translated, it gives CSVGTAPGNTIYF.